The rows below give T cell receptor beta chains drawn from one sample of a study of blood T cell repertoires in COVID-19. The repertoire was sequenced with immunoSEQ multiplex PCR; TCRdb's copy has only in-frame clones and lacks some. Seen here are approximately 220,000 clones, roughly 80% observed once, and the top ten hold about 2.3%. Sequencing was carried out using peripheral blood. The origin of the receptors is a woman aged 40-49 years with active or convalescent COVID-19. CDR3s include the opening cysteine and the closing phenylalanine or tryptophan. D genes are given only for firm matches. The size of a clone is reported for some rows only, either as once, few or many, or as a class for expanded clones.

V gene,D gene,clone size,J gene,CDR3 protein,CDR3 DNA
TRBV5-1,.,once,TRBJ1-2,CASSLAGVDYGYTF,TGCGCCAGCAGCTTGGCAGGGGTGGACTATGGCTACACCTTC
TRBV2,TRBD2,.,TRBJ2-2,CAATSGRTGELFF,TGTGCCGCCACTAGCGGTAGGACCGGGGAGCTGTTTTTT
TRBV6-2/TRBV6-3,TRBD2,.,TRBJ2-1,CASSYTSGSWNEQFF,TGTGCCAGCAGTTATACCAGCGGGAGTTGGAATGAGCAGTTCTTC
TRBV3-1/TRBV3-2,TRBD1,.,TRBJ1-2,CASSPLGQGIYGYTF,TGTGCCAGCAGCCCCCTTGGACAGGGGATCTATGGCTACACCTTC
TRBV5-1,TRBD1,once,TRBJ2-7,CASSLGQGPGYYEQYF,TGCGCCAGCAGCTTGGGACAGGGACCGGGTTACTACGAGCAGTACTTC
TRBV6-2/TRBV6-3,.,few,TRBJ1-6,CASSYTDGASPLHF,TGTGCCAGCAGTTACACAGACGGCGCTTCACCCCTCCACTTT
TRBV5-1,.,.,TRBJ1-2,CASSLAQANYGYTF,TGCGCCAGCAGCTTGGCCCAGGCTAACTATGGCTACACCTTC
TRBV2,.,.,TRBJ2-3,CASNSADTQYF,TGTGCCAGCAACAGTGCAGATACGCAGTATTTT
TRBV25-1,TRBD1,.,TRBJ2-7,CASRQGLSYEQYF,TGTGCCAGCAGACAGGGGTTATCCTACGAGCAGTACTTC
TRBV29-1,.,once,TRBJ2-1,CSVEELTTYNEQFF,TGCAGCGTTGAAGAACTGACTACCTACAATGAGCAGTTCTTC
TRBV5-4,.,once,TRBJ2-5,CASRNARRESSETQYF,TGTGCCAGCAGAAACGCGAGGAGGGAGTCGTCGGAGACCCAGTACTTC
TRBV7-2,TRBD2,.,TRBJ2-5,CASSRTSGVQETQYF,TGTGCCAGCAGCAGGACTAGCGGGGTTCAAGAGACCCAGTACTTC
TRBV9,TRBD1,.,TRBJ1-5,CASSVAGGGQPQHF,TGTGCCAGCAGCGTAGCAGGGGGCGGTCAGCCCCAGCATTTT
TRBV29-1,TRBD2,.,TRBJ2-3,CSARGLAGLTDTQYF,TGCAGCGCCCGAGGGCTAGCGGGACTCACAGATACGCAGTATTTT
TRBV5-1,.,.,TRBJ1-5,CASSLWAMWGNQPQHF,TGCGCCAGCAGCCTGTGGGCTATGTGGGGCAATCAGCCCCAGCATTTT
TRBV24-1,TRBD2,.,TRBJ2-1,CATSAQGLAGGYEQFF,TGTGCCACCAGTGCCCAGGGACTAGCGGGAGGGTATGAGCAGTTCTTC
TRBV15,.,once,TRBJ1-6,CATSREYGGTYNSPLHF,TGTGCCACCAGCAGAGAGTACGGGGGGACCTATAATTCACCCCTCCACTTT
TRBV9,TRBD1,.,TRBJ2-1,CASSAGQGGREQFF,TGTGCCAGCAGCGCGGGACAGGGAGGACGTGAGCAGTTCTTC
TRBV4-1,.,.,TRBJ2-7,CASSQGATSGYEQYF,TGCGCCAGCAGCCAAGGCGCGACAAGCGGCTACGAGCAGTACTTC
TRBV7-3,.,.,TRBJ1-1,CASSFGGENTEAFF,TGTGCCAGCAGCTTTGGGGGGGAGAACACTGAAGCTTTCTTT
TRBV4-3,.,.,TRBJ1-1,CASSQAVGGLHTEAFF,TGCGCCAGCAGCCAAGCAGTTGGCGGCTTGCACACTGAAGCTTTCTTT
TRBV5-6,.,.,TRBJ2-7,CASSLQGVSSYEQYF,TGTGCCAGCAGCTTGCAGGGTGTAAGCTCCTACGAGCAGTACTTC
TRBV6-5,.,once,TRBJ2-3,CASGWREADTQYF,TGTGCCAGCGGGTGGAGGGAAGCAGATACGCAGTATTTT
TRBV6-1,TRBD1,few,TRBJ1-5,CASSEGTGPHQPQHF,TGTGCCAGCAGTGAAGGGACAGGGCCCCATCAGCCCCAGCATTTT
TRBV9,TRBD2,few,TRBJ2-1,CASSVEAGGRSEQFF,TGTGCCAGCAGCGTAGAGGCGGGGGGGCGGAGTGAGCAGTTCTTC
TRBV9,TRBD1,.,TRBJ1-6,CASSAAGAGGSYNSPLHF,TGTGCCAGCAGCGCAGCCGGAGCAGGGGGAAGCTATAATTCACCCCTCCACTTT
TRBV4-1,.,.,TRBJ2-7,CASSHTLGPEQYF,TGCGCCAGCAGCCATACCTTGGGGCCCGAGCAGTACTTC
TRBV7-8,TRBD2,.,TRBJ2-1,CASSTLTGLAIYNEQFF,TGTGCCAGCAGCACCCTAACCGGACTAGCGATATACAATGAGCAGTTCTTC
TRBV4-3,TRBD1,once,TRBJ1-6,CASSQDYGTGNSPLHF,TGCGCCAGCAGCCAAGATTATGGGACAGGCAATTCACCCCTCCACTTT
TRBV7-9,.,many,TRBJ2-1,CASSLLASAYNEQFF,TGTGCCAGCAGCTTATTAGCCTCGGCTTACAATGAGCAGTTCTTC
TRBV20-1,.,.,TRBJ1-2,CSASTFDTYGYTF,TGCAGTGCTAGTACGTTCGACACCTATGGCTACACCTTC
TRBV27,TRBD1,once,TRBJ2-4,CASSYRQGANIQYF,TGTGCCAGCAGTTATCGACAGGGAGCCAACATTCAGTACTTC
TRBV30,.,.,TRBJ2-2,CAWRQGFGELFF,TGTGCCTGGAGACAGGGTTTCGGGGAGCTGTTTTTT
TRBV3-1/TRBV3-2,.,.,TRBJ2-7,CASSQDWLTPYEQYF,TGTGCCAGCAGCCAAGATTGGCTTACCCCCTACGAGCAGTACTTC
TRBV7-9,.,once,TRBJ2-1,CASSPRRLEGNEQFF,TGTGCCAGCAGCCCAAGGAGGTTGGAGGGCAATGAGCAGTTCTTC
TRBV29-1,TRBD2,.,TRBJ2-1,CSVGLAGKGNEQFF,TGCAGCGTGGGACTAGCGGGAAAGGGCAATGAGCAGTTCTTC
TRBV15,.,.,TRBJ1-3,CATSRGGSKAGNTIYF,TGTGCCACCAGCAGGGGAGGGAGTAAGGCTGGAAACACCATATATTTT
TRBV20-1,TRBD1,.,TRBJ1-1,CSASYPDRDREAFF,TGCAGTGCTAGTTATCCCGATCGGGACAGGGAAGCTTTCTTT
TRBV28,TRBD2,.,TRBJ2-3,CASSPGGLAPDTQYF,TGTGCCAGCAGCCCGGGAGGACTAGCCCCAGATACGCAGTATTTT
TRBV7-9,TRBD2,.,TRBJ2-2,CAGQVGLAPNTGELFF,TGTGCCGGCCAAGTGGGACTAGCCCCAAACACCGGGGAGCTGTTTTTT
TRBV30,TRBD1,.,TRBJ1-1,CAWSMTGGNTEAFF,TGTGCCTGGAGTATGACAGGGGGCAACACTGAAGCTTTCTTT
TRBV7-3,.,once,TRBJ2-3,CASSHHGGSGGDTQYF,TGTGCCAGCAGCCATCATGGGGGGTCAGGAGGAGATACGCAGTATTTT